This TCR beta chain was sequenced during a study of siplizumab effects on memory and regulatory T cells. Of note for this clone: What it recognizes is unknown.

Study-level findings and limits: Treg origin accounted for an average of approximately 67% of mappable alloreactive CD4+ clones with siplizumab and 25% to 30% in controls. It was never confirmed that proliferating Tregs from siplizumab cultures were suppressive. Fewer alloreactive sequences mapped to unstimulated CD4+ memory cells under siplizumab. Unstimulated subsets captured only a minor fraction of alloreactive clones.

Germline trimming cut 0 bases from V and 8 bases from J; bases unmatched to any gene: 12. In germline, CDR1 is MGHDK, CDR2 SYGVNS. CDR3 length: 16 amino acids. Produced via immunoSEQ multiplex PCR; TCRdb's table is partial and in-frame only. The sample carries 120,000 or so clones, 92% recorded once. The genes are TRBV25-1 and TRBJ1-2, with TRBD1 matching 7 bases. The TCR was taken from a human donor in good health. The sequencing input was CD4+ T cells sorted from blood. The CDR3 reads CASSEYQGGPSEGYTF. For the CDR3, the DNA is TGTGCCAGCAGTGAATACCAGGGGGGCCCGTCCGAAGGCTACACCTTC.